The 18 T cell receptor beta chains in this list originate from one sample, sequenced in a study of PD-1 blockade in classical Hodgkin lymphoma. Sequencing was performed with immunoSEQ multiplex PCR; in TCRdb, only in-frame clones are kept and a portion is missing. The table lists roughly 86,000 clones, 83% of them singletons, with 15% to 20% in the top ten. Time point here: cycle 4 day 1 (C4D1), after more than five weeks of nivolumab. Relapses following autologous stem cell transplantation were seen in all patients, with brentuximab vedotin exposure varying. This sample comprised peripheral blood mononuclear cells (PBMCs), obtained before the fourth cycle of nivolumab. These receptors were collected from a human donor with classical Hodgkin lymphoma.

The rearrangement links TRBV7-6 to TRBJ2-5; 7 nucleotides align to TRBD1. V dropped 5 bases and J dropped 4; count of bases not matched to a gene: 7. The CDR3 spans 14 residues. In germline, CDR1 is SGHVS, CDR2 FNYEAQ. This CDR3 reads CASSLDRDLETQYF. CDR3 nucleotide sequence: TGTGCCAGCAGCCTTGACAGGGACCTAGAGACCCAGTACTTC.

V is TRBV5-4 and J is TRBJ2-7; possible D gene TRBD2, 5 bases. The ends were cut back, 2 bases at V and 4 bases at J, with 7 bases in the middle. Germline V gives CDR1 SGHNT, CDR2 YYREEE (reference sequence). The CDR3 is made up of 12 amino acids. In DNA, the CDR3 is TGTGCCAGCAGCTTCACGGGGTACGAGCAGTACTTC. Protein sequence: CASSFTGYEQYF.

V and J are TRBV27 and TRBJ2-3, with TRBD1 matching 7 bases. The CDR3 has 17 amino acids. Trimming at V came to 2 bases and at J to 0 bases, leaving 8 bases not matched to a gene. The V gene's germline CDR1 is MNHEY and CDR2 SMNVEV (reference sequence). The CDR3 DNA follows: TGTGCCAGCAGTTTAAGCCCCTCGGGACAGAGCACAGATACGCAGTATTTT. Its translation is CASSLSPSGQSTDTQYF.

The rearrangement links TRBV18 to TRBJ1-1, with TRBD1 matching 10 bases. With 5 bases clipped from V and 4 bases from J, the junction kept 10 bases outside the gene matches. Germline CDR1 reads KGHSH; CDR2 reads LQKENI. CDR3 size: 16 residues. CDR3 sequence: CASSATGGGVSTEAFF. The DNA of the CDR3 is TGTGCCAGCTCAGCGACAGGGGGCGGGGTGAGCACTGAAGCTTTCTTT.

The chain is built from TRBV6-6 and TRBJ2-1; 8 bases map to TRBD2. CDR1 is MNHNY, CDR2 SVGAGI, per germline (reference sequence). The junction had 5 bases not matched to a gene; V was cut back by 6 bases and J by 10 bases. The CDR3 length is 12 residues. The CDR3 here is CASRRGGDEQFF. The CDR3 DNA reads TGTGCCAGCAGACGGGGGGGGGACGAGCAGTTCTTC.

The J gene is TRBJ2-5, the V gene TRBV29-1; weak D call: TRBD2 (7 bases). Trimming stripped 3 bases from V and 5 bases from J, with 25 bases between. From germline, CDR1 is SQVTM and CDR2 ANQGSEA. The CDR3 has 17 residues. CDR3 nucleotides: TGCAGCGTTGATTCCGGAGGGGGGAGGGCCCTCGGGGAGACCCAGTACTTC. This gives the protein CSVDSGGGRALGETQYF.

The chain is built from TRBV5-1 and TRBJ2-7; 7 bases fit TRBD2. Trimming at V came to 1 base and at J to 4 bases, leaving 8 bases not matched to a gene. The CDR3 extends over 15 amino acids. Germline CDR1 and CDR2: SGHRS and YFSETQ. CDR3 protein: CASSLNPSGGYEQYF. In DNA form, the CDR3 reads TGCGCCAGCAGCTTGAACCCCTCCGGGGGGTACGAGCAGTACTTC.

The table lists this clone with a count of one. The genes are TRBV27 and TRBJ2-1, with TRBD2 matching over 7 bases. The germline V gene encodes CDR1 MNHEY and CDR2 SMNVEV (reference sequence). Losses at the gene ends were 5 bases for V and 2 bases for J; bases not matched to a gene: 9. The CDR3 sequence is 16 residues long. CDR3 in amino acids: CASSPIRAGAYNEQFF. In DNA, the CDR3 is TGTGCCAGCAGTCCCATTAGGGCGGGGGCCTACAATGAGCAGTTCTTC.

In this sample, this clone turned up once. DNA for the CDR3: TGTGCCTGGAGTTTAACCGGGGCAAACTACGAGCAGTACTTC. Encoded protein: CAWSLTGANYEQYF. The chain employs TRBV30 and TRBJ2-7; D may match TRBD1 or TRBD2 (5 bases each). V gave up 2 bases and J gave up 3 bases, with 14 bases separating them. CDR3 length: 14 residues. CDR1 is GTSNPN and CDR2 is SVGIG in the germline V gene (reference sequence).

A few counts support this clone. The gene calls are TRBV19 and TRBJ2-7; D remains unclear. CDR3 length equals 13 residues. The germline gives CDR1 LNHDA, CDR2 SQIVND (reference sequence). V was cut by 0 bases and J by 2 bases, with 5 bases left in between. CDR3 residues: CASSIDGTYEQYF. CDR3 coding DNA: TGTGCCAGTAGTATAGACGGAACCTACGAGCAGTACTTC.

The J gene is TRBJ1-2, the V gene TRBV28; D is unresolved. V dropped 6 bases and J dropped 6 bases, with 20 bases sitting between them. This CDR3 contains 15 residues. The germline gives CDR1 MDHEN, CDR2 SYDVKM. The chain's CDR3 is CASRDGPGGRDGYTF. CDR3 DNA: TGTGCCAGCAGAGACGGGCCAGGTGGAAGGGATGGCTACACCTTC.

V is TRBV2 and J is TRBJ2-1; 7 bases are shared with TRBD2. The J segment lost 6 bases and the V segment lost 4 bases, leaving 6 bases of the junction unmatched. The CDR3 is 14 residues long. The V gene's germline CDR1 is SNHLY and CDR2 FYNNEI. For the CDR3, the DNA is TGTGCCAGCAGTGCGGGAGGCTGGGGCAATGAGCAGTTCTTC. This translates into CASSAGGWGNEQFF.

The chain employs TRBV7-9 and TRBJ2-3; D unresolved. The V and J ends lost 1 base and 4 bases respectively, with 6 bases between them. Germline V lookup: CDR1 SEHNR, CDR2 FQNEAQ (reference sequence). This CDR3 is 13 amino acids long. The CDR3 region is CASSLGEADTQYF. The CDR3 DNA follows: TGTGCCAGCAGCTTAGGAGAGGCAGATACGCAGTATTTT. Based on the CDR3 plus reference TRBV7-9 and TRBJ2-3, the full variable domain is DTGVSQNPRHKITKRGQNVTFRCDPISEHNRLYWYRQTLGQGPEFLTYFQNEAQLEKSRLLSDRFSAERPKGSFSTLEIQRTEQGDSAMYLCASSLGEADTQYFGPGTRLTVL.

V and J are TRBV5-5 and TRBJ2-7; D is possibly TRBD1 or TRBD2 (6 bases each). The CDR3 has 15 residues. The V gene lost 5 bases and the J gene lost 6 bases, with 21 bases spanning the gap. CDR1 is SGHKS, CDR2 YYEKEE, per germline (reference sequence). DNA of the CDR3: TGTGCCAGCAGTGGGGCCCCCTTTAAGGGGGGCGAGCAGTACTTC. Translating it yields CASSGAPFKGGEQYF.

This sequence joins TRBV6-1 and TRBJ2-7; 8 nucleotides agree with TRBD2. The CDR3 is 15 amino acids. J lost 2 bases, V lost 1 base, and 4 bases had no gene match. CDR1 and CDR2 from the germline V gene are MNHNS and SASEGT. The CDR3 DNA reads TGTGCCAGCAGTGAAGGACTAGCGCTTGCCTACGAGCAGTACTTC. Translated: CASSEGLALAYEQYF.

This clone came up once. The chain joins TRBV18 to TRBJ2-5, with unresolved D. CDR3 length: 14 residues. Germline CDR1 KGHSH, CDR2 LQKENI. V lost 2 bases and J 5 bases, leaving 12 bases between the germline ends. CDR3 sequence (DNA): TGTGCCAGCTCACCAAACAGCTTAGCCGAGACCCAGTACTTC. Encoded protein: CASSPNSLAETQYF.

The genes are TRBV6-5 and TRBJ2-1; perhaps D is TRBD1 or TRBD2 (6 bases each). From germline, CDR1 is MNHEY and CDR2 SVGAGI. Trimming cost V 6 bases and J 10 bases, with 16 bases left between them. This CDR3 is 13 amino acids long. CDR3 residues: CASSKSRGAEQFF. The CDR3 DNA reads TGTGCCAGCAGCAAATCAAGGGGGGCCGAGCAGTTCTTC.

The rearrangement uses TRBV5-8 and TRBJ2-2, with 7 bases identical to TRBD1. The CDR3 is 14 amino acids. V lost 5 bases to trimming and J lost 5 bases; unmatched junction nucleotides: 6. Germline CDR1 and CDR2: SGHTS and YDEGEE. CDR3 coding DNA: TGTGCCAGCAGACGGACAGGTGGGACCGGGGAGCTGTTTTTT. Translating it yields CASRRTGGTGELFF.